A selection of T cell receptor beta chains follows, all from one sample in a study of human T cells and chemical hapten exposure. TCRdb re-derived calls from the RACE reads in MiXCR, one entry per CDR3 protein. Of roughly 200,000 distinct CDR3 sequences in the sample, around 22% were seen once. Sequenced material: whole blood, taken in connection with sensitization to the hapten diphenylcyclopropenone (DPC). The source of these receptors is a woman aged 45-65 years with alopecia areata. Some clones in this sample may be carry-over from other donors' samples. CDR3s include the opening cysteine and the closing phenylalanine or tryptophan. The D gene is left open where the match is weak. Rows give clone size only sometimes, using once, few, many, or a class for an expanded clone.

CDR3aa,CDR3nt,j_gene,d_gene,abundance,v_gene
CASRMAGSQETQYF,TGTGCCAGCAGAATGGCGGGGAGCCAAGAGACCCAGTACTTC,TRBJ2-5,.,.,TRBV6-5
CASRDQEGDYGYTF,TGTGCCAGCAGGGACCAGGAAGGTGACTATGGCTACACCTTC,TRBJ1-2,.,few,TRBV6-2/TRBV6-3
CSVEIGRVGTGELFF,TGCAGCGTTGAGATTGGCAGGGTCGGGACCGGGGAGCTGTTTTTT,TRBJ2-2,.,.,TRBV29-1
CAISDRVDQPQHF,TGTGCCATCAGTGACAGGGTCGATCAGCCCCAGCATTTT,TRBJ1-5,.,few,TRBV10-3
CASSRGQGDEQFF,TGTGCCAGCTCACGAGGACAGGGTGATGAGCAGTTCTTC,TRBJ2-1,TRBD1,.,TRBV18
CSARDPQTYEQYF,TGCAGTGCTAGAGACCCCCAGACCTACGAGCAGTACTTC,TRBJ2-7,.,few,TRBV20-1
CASSSRLKSLYSNQPQHF,TGTGCCAGCAGTTCCCGTTTGAAAAGTCTTTATAGCAATCAGCCCCAGCATTTT,TRBJ1-5,.,.,TRBV6-6
CASSLNGLQETQYF,TGTGCCAGCAGCTTAAACGGACTCCAAGAGACCCAGTACTTC,TRBJ2-5,.,many,TRBV11-3
CSASNTGLRNEQFF,TGCAGTGCTAGTAATACCGGACTACGAAATGAGCAGTTCTTC,TRBJ2-1,.,.,TRBV20-1
CAWSPSPVYEQYF,TGTGCCTGGAGTCCCTCGCCTGTCTACGAGCAGTACTTC,TRBJ2-7,.,.,TRBV30
CASSFAGGRNEQFF,TGCGCCAGCAGCTTTGCGGGAGGGCGTAATGAGCAGTTCTTC,TRBJ2-1,TRBD2,few,TRBV5-1
CSARGGTDTQYF,TGCAGTGCTAGGGGGGGGACAGATACGCAGTATTTT,TRBJ2-3,TRBD2,few,TRBV20-1
CAIKAGAPTDTQYF,TGTGCCATCAAAGCGGGAGCCCCCACAGATACGCAGTATTTT,TRBJ2-3,TRBD2,.,TRBV10-3
CSVAQGGVNQPQHF,TGCAGCGTTGCCCAAGGCGGGGTCAATCAGCCCCAGCATTTT,TRBJ1-5,.,once,TRBV29-1
CASSFGPLSSYNEQFF,TGTGCCAGCAGCTTTGGTCCGCTGAGCTCCTACAATGAGCAGTTCTTC,TRBJ2-1,.,few,TRBV11-1
CASSFFGQGVMGEAFF,TGTGCCAGCAGCTTCTTCGGACAGGGGGTAATGGGTGAAGCTTTCTTT,TRBJ1-1,TRBD1,.,TRBV7-9
CSARDPSWRGETQYF,TGCAGTGCTAGAGATCCTAGTTGGAGGGGGGAGACCCAGTACTTC,TRBJ2-5,.,few,TRBV20-1
CSARTATDTQYF,TGCAGTGCTAGAACAGCCACAGATACGCAGTATTTT,TRBJ2-3,.,.,TRBV20-1
CASSYKTASTDTQYF,TGCGCCAGCAGCTACAAGACAGCTAGCACAGATACGCAGTATTTT,TRBJ2-3,.,.,TRBV5-1
CSAPRGPSQDTQYF,TGCAGTGCCCCCCGGGGGCCATCACAAGATACGCAGTATTTT,TRBJ2-3,.,.,TRBV20-1
CASREREGRSTDTQYF,TGCGCCAGCAGAGAGCGGGAGGGTCGGAGCACAGATACGCAGTATTTT,TRBJ2-3,TRBD2,few,TRBV5-1
CASSYEAYRGALTAEAFF,TGTGCCAGCAGTTACGAAGCGTACAGAGGTGCCTTGACGGCTGAAGCTTTCTTT,TRBJ1-1,.,few,TRBV6-6
CASSFIAGSYNEQFF,TGCGCCAGCAGTTTCATAGCGGGATCTTACAATGAGCAGTTCTTC,TRBJ2-1,TRBD2,.,TRBV5-1
CSARAASRTAFF,TGCAGTGCTAGAGCCGCGAGCCGGACAGCTTTCTTC,TRBJ2-7,.,.,TRBV20-1
CASSQVLDLQFF,TGTGCCAGCAGCCAAGTACTAGATTTACAGTTCTTC,TRBJ2-1,.,.,TRBV3-1